This T cell receptor beta chain was recorded in a study of T cell repertoires in cytomegalovirus infection. Study-level background: Recently identified HLA-C-restricted and well-studied HLA-B-restricted CMV epitopes were used. From public TCR beta signatures came an indication of both CMV infection and matching HLA type.

Remarks on this clonotype: The target antigen is unknown.

Germline trimming cut 6 bases from V and 5 bases from J; bases unmatched to any gene: 4. This CDR3 has 12 amino acids. Germline V lookup: CDR1 DFQATT, CDR2 SNEGSKA (reference sequence). TCRdb reprocessed the reads with MiXCR, giving one entry per CDR3 protein. The sample carries some 480,000 distinct CDR3 sequences, about 33% recorded once. This sequence joins TRBV20-1 and TRBJ2-5; TRBD2 agrees at 9 bases. Sample: cultured PBMCs, taken from culture after CMV antigen stimulation. This sequence was found in a human donor in good health (CMV status not recorded). Some clones in this sample may be carry-over from other donors' samples. Written as DNA, the CDR3 is TGCAGTGCCGGACTAGCGCAGGAGACCCAGTACTTC. Protein product: CSAGLAQETQYF.